The clone carrying this T cell receptor beta chain has at least ten counts. What it binds is not known. The data were taken from a study of naive and memory T cell subsets. Two oligonucleotides, mixed equimolar, formed the beta constant-region primer covering TRBC1 and TRBC2. TCRdb reprocessed the UMI-ligation and nested PCR reads via MiXCR and lists one record per CDR3 protein. The sample lists approximately 85,000 distinct CDR3 sequences; 7% to 8% were seen once. Study-level results: Over 85% of naive TCR sequences appeared only once, unlike memory subsets.

This CDR3 contains 15 residues. Germline-derived CDR1 and CDR2 are SEHNR and FQNEAQ (reference sequence). Trimming took off 4 bases at V and 2 bases at J, with 14 bases between the two ends. From the second PCR step, alpha and beta chains were amplified apart. Overnight CMV lysate stimulation of fresh PBMCs defined donor CMV status by CD4+ IFNgamma. Cells stained for CD3, CD4, CD8, CD45RA and CD27 were sorted into four subsets. This chain links TRBV7-9 with TRBJ1-1; D possibly corresponds to TRBD1 (5 bases). This clonotype originated in a human donor in good health. Sequencing was done on a sample of central memory CD4+ T cells from blood. The CDR3 bases are TGTGCCAGCAGCTATCGGGGGAGACTTAACACTGAAGCTTTCTTT. Translation gives CASSYRGRLNTEAFF.